One sample yielded the 9 T cell receptor beta chains listed below, sequenced in a study of blood T cell repertoires in COVID-19. The assay was immunoSEQ multiplex PCR, and TCRdb's table has in-frame clones only and misses some. This table has 83,000 or so clones, roughly four fifths appearing once. The specimen was peripheral blood. The origin of the receptors is a human donor in a cohort sampled during active COVID-19.

The rearrangement uses TRBV28 and TRBJ2-1, with D possibly being TRBD1 (5 bases). Trimming shortened V by 2 bases and J by 12 bases, and 17 bases separated the two germline ends. The CDR3 extends over 14 amino acids. Per germline, CDR1 MDHEN and CDR2 SYDVKM. This CDR3 is CASSLDPGRIGQFF. In nucleotides, the CDR3 is TGTGCCAGCAGTTTAGACCCAGGGCGAATCGGGCAGTTCTTC.

This sequence joins TRBV28 and TRBJ1-5; tentative D call: TRBD1 (5 bases). Germline lookup yields CDR1 MDHEN and CDR2 SYDVKM. The CDR3 runs 16 residues. V lost 3 bases and J lost 0, with 12 bases in between. CDR3 nucleotides: TGTGCCAGCAGTTTTGACAGCCGATATAGCAATCAGCCCCAGCATTTT. Protein product: CASSFDSRYSNQPQHF.

This clone was seen just once. CDR3 in DNA: TGTGCCAGCAGGCACAGCTACGAGCAGTACTTC. Amino acids: CASRHSYEQYF. The V and J genes are TRBV11-2 and TRBJ2-7; D uncertain. Germline-derived CDR1 and CDR2 are SGHAT and FQNNGV. Trimming removed 6 bases from V and 3 bases from J, with 6 bases in between. The CDR3 sequence is 11 residues long.

This chain uses TRBV20-1 with TRBJ2-1; D unresolved. CDR3 length: 13 amino acids. Trimming pared 3 bases from V and 1 base from J, leaving 7 bases between. Germline V gene data show CDR1 as DFQATT and CDR2 as SNEGSKA (reference sequence). The CDR3 sequence is CSASVSSYNEQFF. CDR3 DNA sequence: TGCAGTGCTAGTGTCAGTTCCTACAATGAGCAGTTCTTC.

The genes are TRBV3-1 (or the pseudogene TRBV3-2) and TRBJ1-1; TRBD1 aligns across 8 bases. The ends lost 4 bases at V and 7 bases at J; junction bases unmatched: 17. This CDR3 comprises 17 residues. The germline V gene has CDR1 LGHDT and CDR2 YNNKEL (reference sequence). The CDR3 bases are TGTGCCAGCAGCCCATATCCCTCCGGCAGGGGGCTTGGTGAAGCTTTCTTT. This encodes CASSPYPSGRGLGEAFF.

The chain is built from TRBV6-6 and TRBJ1-2; 7 nucleotides align to TRBD1. With 6 bases clipped from V and 2 bases from J, the junction kept 12 bases outside the gene matches. The CDR3 runs 16 residues. Germline lookup yields CDR1 MNHNY and CDR2 SVGAGI (reference sequence). CDR3 region: CASSPPPGQQNYGYTF. The CDR3 DNA sequence: TGTGCCAGCAGCCCACCACCGGGACAGCAAAACTATGGCTACACCTTC.

This chain connects TRBV12-3 or TRBV12-4 to TRBJ2-1, with 7 positions matching TRBD2. The CDR3 has 12 amino acids. J was trimmed by 9 bases and V by 6 bases; bases with no gene match: 5. In nucleotides, the CDR3 is TGTGCCAGCAGCGGACTAGTAGGTGAGCAGTTCTTC. Translating gives CASSGLVGEQFF.

The gene calls are TRBV12-5 and TRBJ2-7; D unclear. CDR1 LGHNT and CDR2 FRNRAP come from the germline V gene. Trimming took 5 bases from V and 3 from J, leaving 2 bases between them. This CDR3 comprises 10 residues. Here the CDR3 DNA reads TGTGCTAGTGGTCACTACGAGCAGTACTTC. Protein sequence: CASGHYEQYF.

This chain joins TRBV6-5 and TRBJ1-1; 7 bases align to TRBD1. This CDR3 is 15 amino acids long. The V segment lost 0 bases and the J segment 1 base; nucleotides outside the gene matches: 2. Germline lookup yields CDR1 MNHEY and CDR2 SVGAGI. The CDR3 sequence is CASSYSGTANTEAFF. CDR3 nucleotide sequence: TGTGCCAGCAGTTACTCCGGGACAGCGAACACTGAAGCTTTCTTT.